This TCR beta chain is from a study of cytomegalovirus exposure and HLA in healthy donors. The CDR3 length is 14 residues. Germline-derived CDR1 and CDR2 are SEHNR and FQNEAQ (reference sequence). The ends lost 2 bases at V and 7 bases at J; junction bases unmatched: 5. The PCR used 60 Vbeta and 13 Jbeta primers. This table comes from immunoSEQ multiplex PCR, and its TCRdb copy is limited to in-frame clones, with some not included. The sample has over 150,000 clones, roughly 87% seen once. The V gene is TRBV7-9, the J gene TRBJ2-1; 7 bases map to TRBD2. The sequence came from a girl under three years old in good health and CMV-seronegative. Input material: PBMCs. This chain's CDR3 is CASSLRGTTNEQFF. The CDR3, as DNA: TGTGCCAGCAGCTTACGGGGGACTACTAATGAGCAGTTCTTC.